Following are 18 T cell receptor beta chains from one sample sequenced in a study of post-analysis software for immune sequencing data. The TCR beta cDNA libraries carried unique molecular identifiers. In TCRdb, the PCR reads were re-called with MiXCR into one record per CDR3 protein. The table lists roughly 400,000 distinct CDR3 sequences, about 39% of them singletons. Study-wide findings and caveats: Five or six TRBV segments, TRBV5-6, TRBV5-1 and TRBV20-1 among them, were found more frequent in patients than controls.

The antigens these receptors bind are not known. The material sequenced was blood. These receptor sequences come from a girl aged 2-10 years with multiple sclerosis.

The chain combines TRBV28 with TRBJ1-2, with D perhaps matching TRBD1 (6 bases). V was shortened by 4 bases and J by 4 bases, with 13 bases between the two germline ends. Germline values: CDR1 MDHEN, CDR2 SYDVKM. The CDR3 extends over 14 amino acids. The CDR3 DNA reads TGTGCCAGCAGTTCGGGACAAAGAGTCTATGGCTACACCTTC. It yields the protein CASSSGQRVYGYTF.

The chain links TRBV2 to TRBJ2-1; tentatively, D is TRBD1 or TRBD2 (5 bases each). CDR3 size: 14 residues. Trimming cost V 5 bases and J 6 bases, with 14 bases left between them. From germline, CDR1 is SNHLY and CDR2 FYNNEI. CDR3: CASSYLWGINEQFF. The DNA for the CDR3 is TGTGCCAGCAGTTATTTGTGGGGGATCAATGAGCAGTTCTTC.

The rearrangement joins TRBV29-1 to TRBJ2-2, with 9 bases that match TRBD1. The J segment lost 4 bases and the V segment lost 5 bases, leaving 5 bases of the junction unmatched. CDR1 SQVTM and CDR2 ANQGSEA come from the germline V gene. The CDR3 is made up of 14 amino acids. The CDR3 loop is CSVLLQGATGELFF. In DNA, the CDR3 is TGCAGCGTTCTTTTACAGGGGGCCACCGGGGAGCTGTTTTTT.

This rearrangement joins TRBV20-1 to TRBJ2-5; TRBD2 matches 13 bases. The CDR3 loop spans 17 amino acids. Germline V CDR1 and CDR2: DFQATT, SNEGSKA (reference sequence). The junction had 10 bases not matched to a gene; V was cut back by 5 bases and J by 1 base. CDR3 amino acids: CSAHGTSGVYSQETQYF. CDR3 bases: TGCAGTGCTCACGGGACTAGCGGGGTCTACTCCCAAGAGACCCAGTACTTC.

The V call is TRBV11-2, the J call TRBJ1-2; TRBD1 is a possible D gene (6 bases). The V end lost 4 bases, the J end lost 0 bases, and 18 bases lay between the germline ends. The CDR3 spans 17 residues. Germline lookup yields CDR1 SGHAT and CDR2 FQNNGV. The CDR3 nucleotides read TGTGCCAGCAGCTCCCCGAAGACCGGGACAACTAACTATGGCTACACCTTC. Its protein is CASSSPKTGTTNYGYTF.

CDR3 loop: CASSRDRLAKNIQYF. The DNA of the CDR3 is TGTGCCAGCAGCCGGGACAGGCTAGCCAAAAACATTCAGTACTTC. V is TRBV7-2 and J is TRBJ2-4; 8 bases are shared with TRBD1. V lost 5 bases to trimming and J lost 0 bases; unmatched junction nucleotides: 3. Germline V lookup: CDR1 SGHTA, CDR2 FQGNSA. This CDR3 comprises 15 residues.

The rearrangement uses TRBV29-1 and TRBJ2-5; maybe TRBD2 (5 bases). The germline gives CDR1 SQVTM, CDR2 ANQGSEA. The CDR3 runs 12 residues. The V end was cut by 0 bases, the J end by 5 bases, with 7 bases between. CDR3 sequence (DNA): TGCAGCGTTGAAGATCCGGGGGAGACCCAGTACTTC. Translated: CSVEDPGETQYF. The whole variable domain, filled in from reference TRBV29-1 and TRBJ2-5, reads SAVISQKPSRDICQRGTSLTIQCQVDSQVTMMFWYRQQPGQSLTLIATANQGSEATYESGFVIDKFPISRPNLTFSTLTVSNMSPEDSSIYLCSVEDPGETQYFGPGTRLLVL.

This clonotype was seen only a few times. The rearrangement uses TRBV3-1 and TRBJ1-2; perhaps TRBD1 as D (6 bases). The CDR3 loop spans 13 amino acids. Trimming pared 6 bases from V and 4 bases from J, leaving 12 bases between. Germline V gene lookup returns CDR1 LGHDT and CDR2 YNNKEL (reference sequence). CDR3 in DNA: TGTGCCAGCAGGGGCACAGGGAGCTATGGCTACACCTTC. It yields the protein CASRGTGSYGYTF.

The CDR3 DNA follows: TGCGCCAGCAGCTCCACCTTCTACGAGCAGTACTTC. The encoded protein is CASSSTFYEQYF. The chain couples TRBV5-1 to TRBJ2-7; D is unclear. The CDR3 spans 12 residues. V was cut by 3 bases and J by 3 bases, with 7 bases left in between. Germline CDR1 and CDR2: SGHRS and YFSETQ. Full variable domain (missing parts from reference TRBV5-1 and TRBJ2-7): KAGVTQTPRYLIKTRGQQVTLSCSPISGHRSVSWYQQTPGQGLQFLFEYFSETQRNKGNFPGRFSGRQFSNSRSEMNVSTLELGDSALYLCASSSTFYEQYFGPGTRLTVT.

The genes are TRBV7-9 and TRBJ2-4, with 7 bases matching TRBD1. The tail of the sequence fits TRBJ2-7 better, so the J call may be wrong. Germline loops: CDR1 SEHNR, CDR2 FQNEAQ (reference sequence). The CDR3 totals 13 residues. CDR3 DNA sequence: TGTGCCAGCAGTCGCGGACAGGTTATCGAGCAGTACTTC. The encoded protein is CASSRGQVIEQYF.

This clonotype was observed a handful of times. The rearrangement joins TRBV12-3 or TRBV12-4 to TRBJ2-7; 7 nucleotides line up with TRBD1. There are 14 residues in the CDR3. Losses at the gene ends were 6 bases for V and 2 bases for J; bases not matched to a gene: 7. The CDR3 sequence: CASSSRTGPYEQYF. The CDR3 DNA sequence: TGTGCCAGCAGCTCCCGGACAGGACCCTACGAGCAGTACTTC.

This clonotype was detected only a few times. The rearrangement joins TRBV5-6 to TRBJ2-3; 7 positions agree with TRBD1. From germline, CDR1 is SGHDT and CDR2 YYEEEE. Losses at the gene ends were 5 bases for V and 6 bases for J; bases not matched to a gene: 3. CDR3 length equals 12 residues. The CDR3 sequence: CASRRDSDTQYF. CDR3 DNA: TGTGCCAGCAGGAGGGACAGCGATACGCAGTATTTT. Drawing the rest from reference TRBV5-6 and TRBJ2-3, the complete variable domain is DAGVTQSPTHLIKTRGQQVTLRCSPKSGHDTVSWYQQALGQGPQFIFQYYEEEERQRGNFPDRFSGHQFPNYSSELNVNALLLGDSALYLCASRRDSDTQYFGPGTRLTVL.

This clonotype was found a few times. The chain links TRBV10-3 to TRBJ2-7; D is unclear. CDR3 length equals 12 residues. Germline-derived CDR1 and CDR2 are ENHRY and SYGVKD. The V end lost 6 bases, the J end lost 0 bases, and 6 bases lay between the germline ends. The CDR3 coding sequence is TGTGCCATCAGCCCAAGCTCCTACGAGCAGTACTTC. Translated, it gives CAISPSSYEQYF.

In this sample, this clonotype turned up a few times. The rearrangement uses TRBV13 and TRBJ2-3; 8 bases map to TRBD1. The CDR3 runs to 17 residues. Germline V gene sequence: CDR1 PRHDT, CDR2 FYEKMQ (reference sequence). Germline trimming cut 3 bases from V and 2 bases from J; bases unmatched to any gene: 10. For the CDR3, the DNA is TGTGCCAGCAGCTTTACCCGGGACAGGAGACACACAGATACGCAGTATTTT. The encoded protein is CASSFTRDRRHTDTQYF. Full variable domain (missing parts from reference TRBV13 and TRBJ2-3): AAGVIQSPRHLIKEKRETATLKCYPIPRHDTVYWYQQGPGQDPQFLISFYEKMQSDKGSIPDRFSAQQFSDYHSELNMSSLELGDSALYFCASSFTRDRRHTDTQYFGPGTRLTVL.

This clonotype was detected only a few times. The chain has TRBV4-1 and TRBJ2-7, with D perhaps assigned TRBD1 or TRBD2 (5 bases each). V lost 1 base to trimming and J lost 6 bases, with 22 bases between them. The CDR3 runs to 17 residues. Germline V lookup: CDR1 MGHRA, CDR2 YSYEKL. CDR3: CASSQGPVLTGTREQYF. DNA of the CDR3: TGCGCCAGCAGCCAAGGACCTGTACTTACCGGGACCCGCGAGCAGTACTTC.

Only a few counts were recorded for this clonotype. The DNA of the CDR3 is TGTGCCAGCAGTTTTACACGAGGTAACACTGAAGCTTTCTTT. Its protein product is CASSFTRGNTEAFF. This sequence joins TRBV6-2 or TRBV6-3 and TRBJ1-1; D gene ambiguous. Trimming took 4 bases from V and 2 from J, leaving 11 bases between them. CDR3 length equals 14 residues. Germline V CDR1 and CDR2: MNHEY, SVGEGT.

This clonotype was picked up a small number of times. The chain uses TRBV15 and TRBJ2-3, with a weak D call TRBD1 (5 bases). V shed 5 bases and J shed 0 bases, with 12 bases lying between them. Germline values: CDR1 LNHNV, CDR2 YYDKDF (reference sequence). CDR3 length: 15 residues. In DNA, the CDR3 is TGTGCCACCAGCGCAGGGTTATCTAGCACAGATACGCAGTATTTT. Encoded protein: CATSAGLSSTDTQYF.

This clonotype was detected a few times. J is TRBJ1-1 and V is TRBV7-3; weak D call: TRBD1 (5 bases). The CDR3 runs 14 residues. Germline CDR1 reads SGHTA; CDR2 reads FQGTGA. V gave up 2 bases and J gave up 1 base, with 8 bases separating them. DNA of the CDR3: TGTGCCAGCAGCTTACAGGGAGGGAACACTGAAGCTTTCTTT. Protein: CASSLQGGNTEAFF.